The 29 T cell receptor beta chains below come from one sample, sequenced in a study of blood T cells in healthy people across ages. Sample-barcoded 5' priming and a J-beta primer mix drove a second PCR of 7 to 11 cycles. Using its own MiXCR run on the 5' RACE reads, TCRdb lists one record per CDR3 protein. The data contain 450,000 to 700,000 distinct CDR3 sequences, approximately 30% of them singletons. Specimen: blood. These TCRs come from a woman aged 70-85 years in good health.

This clonotype was recorded at least ten times. A junction end diverges from the germline sequence, so it may reflect a read error. The gene calls are TRBV5-1 and TRBJ1-1; D remains ambiguous. CDR3 length: 13 residues. Germline CDR1 and CDR2: SGHRS and YFSETQ. The CDR3, as DNA: TGTGCCAGCAGCTTAGATCGGGTCACTGAAGCTTTCTTT. The encoded protein is CASSLDRVTEAFF.

This clonotype was recorded many times. V usage is TRBV7-2 and J usage is TRBJ2-3; D remains unclear. From germline, CDR1 is SGHTA and CDR2 FQGNSA. V was trimmed by 1 base and J by 2 bases, leaving 1 base between them. The CDR3 consists of 12 residues. CDR3 sequence reads: CASSLDTDTQYF. The CDR3 nucleotides are TGTGCCAGCAGCTTAGACACAGATACGCAGTATTTT. Looking up the rest from reference TRBV7-2 and TRBJ2-3 gives the full variable domain: GAGVSQSPSNKVTEKGKDVELRCDPISGHTALYWYRQSLGQGLEFLIYFQGNSAPDKSGLPSDRFSAERTGGSVSTLTIQRTQQEDSAVYLCASSLDTDTQYFGPGTRLTVL.

This clonotype came up a few times. V is TRBV4-3 and J is TRBJ1-2; no clear D gene. Germline CDR1 is LGHNA and CDR2 is YSLEER. V was cut by 1 base and J by 7 bases, with 28 bases left in between. The CDR3 length is 19 residues. The CDR3: CASSQVVRDRSLPSGGYTF. The CDR3, as DNA: TGCGCCAGCAGCCAAGTGGTACGAGACCGAAGTTTACCCTCGGGTGGCTACACCTTC.

The V call is TRBV20-1, the J call TRBJ2-2; no clear D gene. The length of the CDR3 is 15 residues. CDR1 is DFQATT and CDR2 is SNEGSKA in the germline V gene (reference sequence). V was shortened by 0 bases and J by 6 bases, with 14 bases between the two germline ends. The CDR3 coding sequence is TGCAGTGCTAGAGAAACACGTGGGGTTGCCGGGGAGCTGTTTTTT. Translated: CSARETRGVAGELFF.

Only a few counts were recorded for this clonotype. This rearrangement joins TRBV4-2 to TRBJ2-7, with 9 bases aligning to TRBD2. CDR1 LGHNA and CDR2 YNFKEQ come from the germline V gene. Germline trimming cut 3 bases from V and 2 bases from J; bases unmatched to any gene: 8. The CDR3 has 16 residues. The CDR3 is CASSHMVAGAPYEQYF. CDR3 in DNA: TGTGCCAGCAGCCATATGGTAGCGGGGGCCCCCTACGAGCAGTACTTC.

The rearrangement uses TRBV11-2 and TRBJ2-5, with 9 bases aligning to TRBD1. The CDR3 has 15 residues. In germline, CDR1 is SGHAT, CDR2 FQNNGV. J gave up 4 bases and V 4 bases, and 7 bases lay outside the gene matches. CDR3: CASSSQPGQGETQYF. CDR3 nucleotide sequence: TGTGCCAGCAGCTCCCAGCCGGGACAGGGAGAGACCCAGTACTTC.

The genes are TRBV29-1 and TRBJ1-1, with D possibly being TRBD1 (6 bases). This CDR3 comprises 15 residues. Germline assignment: CDR1 SQVTM and CDR2 ANQGSEA. The V end was cut by 7 bases, the J end by 1 base, with 19 bases between. As DNA, the CDR3 is TGCAGCGGTGGTTTCTGGACAGCCAAGAACACTGAAGCTTTCTTT. Encoded protein: CSGGFWTAKNTEAFF.

CDR3 coding DNA: TGTGCCAGCAGCCCATTTCTGGGGGGGGCGCAGTATTTT. This encodes CASSPFLGGAQYF. The rearrangement uses TRBV7-9 and TRBJ2-3; 7 bases align to TRBD2. V lost 5 bases, J lost 10 bases, and 9 bases stayed unmatched. From germline, CDR1 is SEHNR and CDR2 FQNEAQ (reference sequence). The CDR3 extends over 13 amino acids. The complete variable domain, with remaining parts taken from reference TRBV7-9 and TRBJ2-3, reads DTGVSQNPRHKITKRGQNVTFRCDPISEHNRLYWYRQTLGQGPEFLTYFQNEAQLEKSRLLSDRFSAERPKGSFSTLEIQRTEQGDSAMYLCASSPFLGGAQYFGPGTRLTVL.

The CDR3 sequence is CASSPNGLAGTSPDTQYF. The CDR3 coding sequence is TGTGCCAGCTCACCCAATGGATTAGCGGGGACTTCCCCAGATACGCAGTATTTT. This rearrangement joins TRBV18 to TRBJ2-3; 8 bases are shared with TRBD2. In germline, CDR1 is KGHSH, CDR2 LQKENI. This CDR3 spans 18 amino acids. V shed 3 bases and J 4 bases; nucleotides not matched to a gene: 15. Full variable domain (remainder filled in from reference TRBV18 and TRBJ2-3): NAGVMQNPRHLVRRRGQEARLRCSPMKGHSHVYWYRQLPEEGLKFMVYLQKENIIDESGMPKERFSAEFPKEGPSILRIQQVVRGDSAAYFCASSPNGLAGTSPDTQYFGPGTRLTVL.

This chain joins TRBV4-2 and TRBJ2-1, with a tentative D call TRBD2 (6 bases). Trimming took off 5 bases at V and 7 bases at J, with 12 bases between the two ends. The V gene's germline CDR1 is LGHNA and CDR2 YNFKEQ. CDR3 size: 13 residues. The CDR3 bases are TGTGCCAGCAGCGAAACCCGGGGGAATGAGCAGTTCTTC. Amino acid sequence: CASSETRGNEQFF.

There are many counts of this clonotype. The J gene is TRBJ2-2, the V gene TRBV4-3; D gene unclear. Germline V lookup: CDR1 LGHNA, CDR2 YSLEER. V was trimmed by 0 bases and J by 4 bases, leaving 12 bases between them. The CDR3 totals 16 residues. The CDR3 region has the DNA TGCGCCAGCAGCCAAGATCGGGCCTCGCGCACCGGGGAGCTGTTTTTT. Protein product: CASSQDRASRTGELFF.

V gene TRBV6-6 combines with J gene TRBJ2-7; no clear D gene. V dropped 8 bases and J dropped 9 bases, with 20 bases sitting between them. Per the germline V gene, CDR1 is MNHNY and CDR2 is SVGAGI (reference sequence). The CDR3 covers 13 residues. For the CDR3, the DNA is TGTGCCAGCGGGCTAGATTTTCTTACCGGGCAGTACTTC. It yields the protein CASGLDFLTGQYF.

The gene calls are TRBV11-1 and TRBJ2-5; unclear D gene. Germline lookup yields CDR1 SGHAT and CDR2 FQDESV (reference sequence). Trimming stripped 1 base from V and 6 bases from J, with 12 bases between. This CDR3 comprises 14 residues. The CDR3 coding sequence is TGTGCCAGCAGCTTAGGCAGACAAGTTAAGACCCAGTACTTC. It is translated as CASSLGRQVKTQYF.

CDR3 nucleotides: TGTGCCAGCAGTCGGGACAGCCCGATCTCTGGAAACACCATATATTTT. It codes for CASSRDSPISGNTIYF. The V and J genes are TRBV2 and TRBJ1-3; 7 bases map to TRBD1. This CDR3 has 16 residues. The V gene end was trimmed by 5 bases and the J gene end by 0 bases; junction bases not matched to a gene: 7. The germline gives CDR1 SNHLY, CDR2 FYNNEI.

This clonotype showed up just a few times. The chain carries TRBV11-2 and TRBJ2-5; D unresolved. V dropped 6 bases and J dropped 5 bases, with 13 bases sitting between them. Germline V gene sequence: CDR1 SGHAT, CDR2 FQNNGV. This CDR3 has 13 residues. The CDR3 DNA is TGTGCCAGCAGTTCTACTGCTAGGGAGACCCAGTACTTC. Amino acid sequence: CASSSTARETQYF.

The CDR3 DNA reads TGCAGTGCTAGTACCGGGACACAGAGCTCCTACGAGCAGTACTTC. Encoded protein: CSASTGTQSSYEQYF. The chain couples TRBV20-1 to TRBJ2-7; maybe TRBD1 (6 bases). Trimming removed 3 bases at V and 0 bases at J, with 15 bases between. CDR3 length: 15 residues. CDR1 is DFQATT, CDR2 SNEGSKA, per germline (reference sequence).

On this clonotype itself: At one boundary the junction diverges from the germline segment, which might be a read error. This chain uses TRBV7-3 with TRBJ2-1; 7 positions match TRBD2. The CDR3 is made up of 16 amino acids. Per germline, CDR1 SGHTA and CDR2 FQGTGA. The CDR3 region has the DNA TGTGCCAGCAGCTCCGTGGGGGGGAGCTCCCACAATGAGCAGTTCTTC. Protein product: CASSSVGGSSHNEQFF.

The chain recombines TRBV10-3 with TRBJ1-3, with D tentatively TRBD1 (6 bases). With 7 bases removed from V and 8 bases from J, the gap between germline ends came to 18 bases. Germline CDR1 ENHRY, CDR2 SYGVKD. The CDR3 contains 14 residues. The CDR3 DNA reads TGTGCCATCATCCCAGGACAGCAAGCAGACACCATATATTTT. Protein: CAIIPGQQADTIYF.

In nucleotides, the CDR3 is TGTGCCAGCTCACGGGGGACGGTTAGCTCTGGAAACACCATATATTTT. It yields the protein CASSRGTVSSGNTIYF. V is TRBV18 and J is TRBJ1-3; tentative D call: TRBD1 (5 bases). Germline V gene sequence: CDR1 KGHSH, CDR2 LQKENI. Trimming stripped 4 bases from V and 0 bases from J, with 13 bases between. The CDR3 contains 16 residues.

The chain uses TRBV6-2 or TRBV6-3 and TRBJ1-1; 8 nucleotides align to TRBD1. The ends lost 0 bases at V and 5 bases at J; junction bases unmatched: 5. The germline gives CDR1 MNHEY, CDR2 SVGEGT. There are 15 residues in the CDR3. In DNA form, the CDR3 reads TGTGCCAGCAGTTACTCGAGCAGGGGGCCAACTGAAGCTTTCTTT. This encodes CASSYSSRGPTEAFF.

In this sample, this clonotype turned up a few times. The J gene is TRBJ2-1, the V gene TRBV24-1, with D tentatively TRBD1 (5 bases). This CDR3 spans 14 amino acids. Trimming stripped 3 bases from V and 6 bases from J, with 11 bases between. Germline CDR1 and CDR2: KGHDR and SFDVKD. CDR3 DNA sequence: TGTGCCACCAGTGATCCGCGACAGAGCAATGAGCAGTTCTTC. Protein product: CATSDPRQSNEQFF.

The chain links TRBV28 to TRBJ2-5; D may correspond to TRBD1 or TRBD2 (5 bases each). Germline V lookup: CDR1 MDHEN, CDR2 SYDVKM. This CDR3 spans 14 amino acids. The V and J ends lost 5 bases and 1 base respectively, with 11 bases between them. The CDR3 here is CASSTTRGQETQYF. DNA for the CDR3: TGTGCCAGCAGTACTACTAGGGGCCAAGAGACCCAGTACTTC. Variable domain in full (rest from reference TRBV28 and TRBJ2-5): DVKVTQSSRYLVKRTGEKVFLECVQDMDHENMFWYRQDPGLGLRLIYFSYDVKMKEKGDIPEGYSVSREKKERFSLILESASTNQTSMYLCASSTTRGQETQYFGPGTRLLVL.

This clonotype was detected a few times. V usage is TRBV24-1 and J usage is TRBJ2-5; D tentatively fits TRBD1 or TRBD2 (5 bases each). The V gene lost 0 bases and the J gene lost 2 bases, with 15 bases spanning the gap. This CDR3 contains 17 residues. Germline CDR1 and CDR2: KGHDR and SFDVKD. CDR3 nucleotides: TGTGCCACCAGTGATTTGGGTCGGGGAGAGGGGCAAGAGACCCAGTACTTC. It encodes CATSDLGRGEGQETQYF.

The chain employs TRBV4-3 and TRBJ2-1; no definite D call. Trimming pared 3 bases from V and 0 bases from J, leaving 12 bases between. CDR1 LGHNA and CDR2 YSLEER come from the germline V gene. The CDR3 is 16 residues long. CDR3 protein: CASSHRAMGSYNEQFF. The CDR3 DNA reads as TGCGCCAGCAGCCATCGCGCCATGGGCTCCTACAATGAGCAGTTCTTC.

This clonotype was observed at least ten times. The genes are TRBV7-2 and TRBJ2-5; 10 bases are a match to TRBD1. V lost 6 bases to trimming and J lost 5 bases; unmatched junction nucleotides: 6. The CDR3 is 14 amino acids. Germline CDR1 reads SGHTA; CDR2 reads FQGNSA. The CDR3 sequence is CASSSTGGRETQYF. DNA for the CDR3: TGTGCCAGCAGTTCGACAGGGGGCAGGGAGACCCAGTACTTC.

This chain joins TRBV20-1 and TRBJ2-2; TRBD1 matches at 11 bases. J gave up 6 bases and V 3 bases, and 6 bases lay outside the gene matches. The CDR3 loop spans 15 amino acids. The germline gives CDR1 DFQATT, CDR2 SNEGSKA (reference sequence). The chain's CDR3 is CSASRPDRGPGELFF. DNA for the CDR3: TGCAGTGCTAGCCGTCCGGACAGGGGGCCCGGGGAGCTGTTTTTT.

The CDR3 loop reads CASNIAGMLTPEQYF. The DNA of the CDR3 is TGTGCCAGCAACATAGCAGGGATGTTAACCCCCGAGCAGTACTTC. This rearrangement joins TRBV7-8 to TRBJ2-7; weak D call: TRBD1 (5 bases). Deletions cut 7 bases from V and 6 bases from J, with 22 bases between. Germline loops: CDR1 SGHVS, CDR2 FQNEAQ. The CDR3 length is 15 residues.

The chain recombines TRBV7-2 with TRBJ2-2; no clear D gene. Trimming stripped 1 base from V and 5 bases from J, with 8 bases between. CDR3 length: 14 residues. Germline V gives CDR1 SGHTA, CDR2 FQGNSA. Here the CDR3 DNA reads TGTGCCAGCAGCTTAGTAACGTATACCGGGGAGCTGTTTTTT. Encoded protein: CASSLVTYTGELFF.

This rearrangement joins TRBV9 to TRBJ2-3, with 10 nucleotides matching TRBD2. The CDR3 runs to 15 residues. With V trimmed by 0 bases and J by 4 bases, 2 bases remained unmatched. The germline V gene has CDR1 SGDLS and CDR2 YYNGEE. The CDR3: CASSVDSGGPDTQYF. The CDR3 DNA sequence: TGTGCCAGCAGCGTAGATAGCGGGGGGCCAGATACGCAGTATTTT.